This T cell receptor (beta chain) was recovered during a study of blood T cell repertoires in COVID-19 (dated by TCRdb to 2019 to 2021). With regard to the full study: The collaborator samples originated in the United States, Italy and Spain and spanned the acute and convalescent phases of COVID-19. The prospective study material was composed of cDNA or gDNA derived from T cells, B-cell-depleted T cells, or PBMCs. Deeply sampled blood TCRbeta repertoires from subjects exposed to, actively infected with, or recovered from COVID-19 were included in the dataset. The repertoires were released in a freely available public database intended as a resource for research on the immune response to SARS-CoV-2. The samples were drawn from two sources: the first 160 participants of the ongoing ImmuneRACE study, and 1,000 to 1,500 subjects contributed by 6 global collaborators. A de-identified subject ID, COVID-19 status, age in years and sex were almost always included in the sample metadata. Where HLA class I and class II types were available, the types were taken from metadata supplied by the sample provider, not from assay-based typing.

Sequences SEHNR (CDR1) and FQNEAQ (CDR2) are obtained from the germline V gene (reference sequence). V lost 2 bases and J lost 0 bases; the stretch between them is 7 bases long. Inclusive of the bounding cysteine and phenylalanine, the CDR3 is 14 residues long. Solely the CDR3 DNA is kept, with 42 bases framed from the first base. TCRbeta CDR3 regions were amplified from genomic DNA using the immunoSEQ Assay, a bias-controlled multiplex PCR. Concerning the study's data processing: The number of nucleated cells in each sample was estimated by amplification of reference gene primers within the assay. Sequence reads were collapsed and filtered to measure the absolute abundance of every unique TCRbeta CDR3 rearrangement. For each sample, productive Simpson clonality was calculated as the square root of Simpson's diversity index over productive rearrangements. TCRdb took over this immuneACCESS table, retaining in-frame rearrangements with V and J assigned. Such tables are incomplete; in checked studies, under half of the missing clones stem from an unresolved V gene, and the remainder is unexplained. That table gives V, J and clone size, and the DNA gave D and trimming. In this sample the table shows roughly 60,000 clones, about 81% of which occur a single time. The ten largest clonotypes hold just under 15% of the sample.

Results the study describes overall, beyond this receptor: The quantity of clinical and demographic metadata differed by source and by participant and was supplied without curation.

There are a few counts of this clone. This clone's antigen is unknown. One base away there is no much larger clone; base qualities are not given. Each collaborating institution followed its own protocols to collect whole blood in K2EDTA tubes. For TCRbeta analysis, collaborators shipped samples in one of three forms: frozen whole blood, isolated PBMCs, or DNA extracted from either of those sample types. Specimen: peripheral blood. The chain couples TRBV7-9 to TRBJ1-2, with no reliable assignment of the D segment. The TCR sequence derives from a man older than 75 with acute or convalescent COVID-19. This receptor has the CDR3 CASSLSETNYGYTF. The sequenced DNA: TGTGCCAGCAGCTTAAGTGAGACTAACTATGGCTACACCTTC.